The rows below give T cell receptor beta chains drawn from one sample of a study of shared clonotypes between healthy human individuals. The table came from immunoSEQ multiplex PCR; TCRdb's copy has only in-frame clones and leaves some out. Counted here are millions of clones, around 90% occurring once; the ten biggest clones make up around 0.14%. The sample consisted of naive CD4+ T cells sorted from blood. The receptors were sampled from a man aged 18 to 29 in good health. CDR3s leave out the opening cysteine and the closing phenylalanine or tryptophan.

cdr3_length	v_call	j_call	cdr3_aa
13	TRBV12-5	TRBJ1-5	ASGLGQGADQPQH
13	TRBV28	TRBJ2-3	ASSTIGQGTDTQY
14	TRBV4-3	TRBJ1-4	ASSQEGGRTNEKLF
11	TRBV21-1	TRBJ2-5	ASSKQEMETQY
13	TRBV7-2	TRBJ2-1	ASSFPLAGVHEQF
11	TRBV11-3	TRBJ2-7	ASSPPLSYEQY
14	TRBV19	TRBJ1-2	ASSKADRGFRYGYT
12	TRBV11-2	TRBJ1-6	ASSRTDNNSPLH
13	TRBV7-6	TRBJ1-6	ASSLGTGADSPLH
14	TRBV30	TRBJ1-2	AWSVLFLDRNYGYT
11	TRBV30	TRBJ2-1	AWTPRTYNEQF
12	TRBV6-6	TRBJ2-5	ASSEKRERETQY
12	TRBV7-2	TRBJ2-7	ASSLAGGPYEQY
11	TRBV30	TRBJ2-5	AWSEESQETQY
14	TRBV5-1	TRBJ2-6	ASTRGVSSGANVLT
11	TRBV27	TRBJ1-2	ASSISGSYGYT
12	TRBV28	TRBJ2-2	ASRQGGNTGELF
15	TRBV5-1	TRBJ1-6	ASSRTESRSYNSPLH
13	TRBV7-9	TRBJ2-3	ASSLAGVLRDTQY
11	TRBV10-1	TRBJ2-3	ASGLIGTDTQY
13	TRBV5-1	TRBJ1-3	ASSSDGSSGNTIY
11	TRBV6-1	TRBJ1-4	ASSEKGYEKLF
14	TRBV14	TRBJ2-2	ASSPGGRINTGELF
14	TRBV5-8	TRBJ1-2	ASSLAGQGNNYGYT
12	TRBV5-1	TRBJ2-7	ASSSRRLSYEQY
11	TRBV10-3	TRBJ2-3	AIGSGSTDTQY
11	TRBV6-1	TRBJ2-7	ASSEAVAYEQY
16	TRBV5-1	TRBJ2-3	ASSPPGLAGSSTDTQY
13	TRBV19	TRBJ2-2	ASSSGQGSTGELF
13	TRBV9	TRBJ2-1	ASSVAWEVINEQF
12	TRBV7-7	TRBJ2-5	ASSLGGVQETQY
13	TRBV5-6	TRBJ2-1	ASKGQGKVTNEQF
12	TRBV6-1	TRBJ1-5	ASLGRGGTQPQH
14	TRBV19	TRBJ2-1	ASSIPLAGDYNEQF
10	TRBV5-1	TRBJ2-1	ASSLDRPGEF
12	TRBV7-2	TRBJ2-6	ASSFGYGANVLT
11	TRBV29-1	TRBJ1-3	SITGTPGNTIY
12	TRBV5-1	TRBJ1-1	ASSSGLSNTEAF